These T cell receptor beta chains were read from a single sample in a study of blood T cell repertoires in COVID-19. Clones were read by immunoSEQ multiplex PCR, and TCRdb kept only the in-frame ones, dropping some. The top ten hold just over 7% of the sample, which has about 240,000 clones, around 87% seen once. The source material was peripheral blood. Receptor source: a man between 60 and 75 years old who had recovered from COVID-19. The CDR3 runs from the conserved cysteine through the conserved F or W. The order of the fields is J gene, V gene, clone size, CDR3 length, D gene, CDR3 DNA, CDR3 protein. The D gene is left open where the match is weak. Expanded clones are given a class, and other clones once, few, many or no size at all.

j_call: TRBJ2-3; v_call: TRBV3-1/TRBV3-2; clone_size: NA; cdr3_length: 19; d_call: TRBD2; cdr3_nt: TGTGCCAGCAGCCACCAGGGACTAGCGGGGGGGACGGAGTGGGATACGCAGTATTTT; cdr3_aa: CASSHQGLAGGTEWDTQYF
j_call: TRBJ1-6; v_call: TRBV5-1; clone_size: NA; cdr3_length: 18; d_call: TRBD1; cdr3_nt: TGCGCCAGCAGCCCCTGGACTATAGGGCAGGGGGATAATTCACCCCTCCACTTT; cdr3_aa: CASSPWTIGQGDNSPLHF
j_call: TRBJ2-1; v_call: TRBV5-4; clone_size: NA; cdr3_length: 14; d_call: TRBD1; cdr3_nt: TGTGCCAGCAGCTTGAGGACAGGTTACAATGAGCAGTTCTTC; cdr3_aa: CASSLRTGYNEQFF
j_call: TRBJ2-3; v_call: TRBV7-9; clone_size: NA; cdr3_length: 16; d_call: NA; cdr3_nt: TGTGCCAGCAGCCCCGGTATCAGGCCGAGCACAGATACGCAGTATTTT; cdr3_aa: CASSPGIRPSTDTQYF
j_call: TRBJ2-5; v_call: TRBV7-8; clone_size: NA; cdr3_length: 17; d_call: TRBD2; cdr3_nt: TGTGCCAGCAGCCCCAACGGACTAGCGGGGGTCCAAGAGACCCAGTACTTC; cdr3_aa: CASSPNGLAGVQETQYF
j_call: TRBJ1-5; v_call: TRBV10-1; clone_size: NA; cdr3_length: 16; d_call: NA; cdr3_nt: TGCGCCAGCAGGGCCTGGTACACAGGGCTGAATCAGCCCCAGCATTTT; cdr3_aa: CASRAWYTGLNQPQHF
j_call: TRBJ2-3; v_call: TRBV29-1; clone_size: few; cdr3_length: 14; d_call: TRBD1; cdr3_nt: TGCAGCTCCTCAAGGGGGACAGGCACAGATACGCAGTATTTT; cdr3_aa: CSSSRGTGTDTQYF
j_call: TRBJ1-1; v_call: TRBV27; clone_size: NA; cdr3_length: 16; d_call: NA; cdr3_nt: TGTGCCAGCAGTTTATGGGGTTTACAGGGTGGCACTGAAGCTTTCTTT; cdr3_aa: CASSLWGLQGGTEAFF
j_call: TRBJ1-1; v_call: TRBV12-3/TRBV12-4; clone_size: NA; cdr3_length: 11; d_call: NA; cdr3_nt: TGTGCCAGCAGTTTCCGGACTGAAGCTTTCTTT; cdr3_aa: CASSFRTEAFF
j_call: TRBJ2-5; v_call: TRBV30; clone_size: once; cdr3_length: 14; d_call: NA; cdr3_nt: TGTGCCTGGAGTGTGGCTGGGGGGATGGAGACCCAGTACTTC; cdr3_aa: CAWSVAGGMETQYF
j_call: TRBJ2-2; v_call: TRBV7-9; clone_size: NA; cdr3_length: 16; d_call: TRBD2; cdr3_nt: TGTGCCACAGAATTCGGGGTAGCGGGGGACACCGGGGAGCTGTTTTTT; cdr3_aa: CATEFGVAGDTGELFF
j_call: TRBJ2-7; v_call: TRBV15; clone_size: NA; cdr3_length: 16; d_call: TRBD1; cdr3_nt: TGTGCCACCAGCAGAGGGAGGGGACAGGGGGGCAACGAGCAGTACTTC; cdr3_aa: CATSRGRGQGGNEQYF
j_call: TRBJ1-6; v_call: TRBV30; clone_size: NA; cdr3_length: 14; d_call: TRBD1; cdr3_nt: TGTGCCTGGAGTGGAGGGACAGGCTCCTCACCCCTCCACTTT; cdr3_aa: CAWSGGTGSSPLHF
j_call: TRBJ2-3; v_call: TRBV6-5; clone_size: NA; cdr3_length: 15; d_call: NA; cdr3_nt: TGTGCCAGCAGTTGGTCGGGACTCAGCACAGATACGCAGTATTTT; cdr3_aa: CASSWSGLSTDTQYF
j_call: TRBJ1-2; v_call: TRBV24-1; clone_size: NA; cdr3_length: 16; d_call: TRBD1; cdr3_nt: TGTGCCACCAGTGCCGGGGGGGCAGGGGGTAACTATGGCTACACCTTC; cdr3_aa: CATSAGGAGGNYGYTF
j_call: TRBJ2-7; v_call: TRBV18; clone_size: NA; cdr3_length: 14; d_call: TRBD1; cdr3_nt: TGTGCCAGCTCACCCCAAGGACAGGGCTACGAGCAGTACTTC; cdr3_aa: CASSPQGQGYEQYF
j_call: TRBJ1-1; v_call: TRBV5-6; clone_size: NA; cdr3_length: 15; d_call: TRBD1; cdr3_nt: TGTGCCAGCAGCGAAGGGACAGGGGATTATACTGAAGCTTTCTTT; cdr3_aa: CASSEGTGDYTEAFF
j_call: TRBJ1-6; v_call: TRBV20-1; clone_size: NA; cdr3_length: 18; d_call: TRBD1; cdr3_nt: TGCAGTGCTAGTGTCGGACAGGGGGTTGTAAGTGGTAATTCACCCCTCCACTTT; cdr3_aa: CSASVGQGVVSGNSPLHF
j_call: TRBJ1-6; v_call: TRBV19; clone_size: NA; cdr3_length: 15; d_call: NA; cdr3_nt: TGTGCCAGTAGTATAGACCGGGCCTCGGGGTCACCCCTCCACTTT; cdr3_aa: CASSIDRASGSPLHF
j_call: TRBJ2-1; v_call: TRBV3-1/TRBV3-2; clone_size: NA; cdr3_length: 16; d_call: TRBD2; cdr3_nt: TGTGCCAGCAGCCGAAGGGGACTAGCGGGGCGGCGTGGGCAGTTCTTC; cdr3_aa: CASSRRGLAGRRGQFF
j_call: TRBJ1-5; v_call: TRBV19; clone_size: NA; cdr3_length: 15; d_call: TRBD1; cdr3_nt: TGTGCCAGTAGCCCCGACAGGGGTCGCAATCAGCCCCAGCATTTT; cdr3_aa: CASSPDRGRNQPQHF
j_call: TRBJ2-7; v_call: TRBV30; clone_size: NA; cdr3_length: 13; d_call: NA; cdr3_nt: TGTGCCTGGAGTAGGGGAAGAACCTACGAGCAGTACTTC; cdr3_aa: CAWSRGRTYEQYF
j_call: TRBJ2-1; v_call: TRBV27; clone_size: NA; cdr3_length: 15; d_call: NA; cdr3_nt: TGTGCCAGCAGTCCCGACAGATTATCCCACAATGAGCAGTTCTTC; cdr3_aa: CASSPDRLSHNEQFF
j_call: TRBJ2-2; v_call: TRBV21-1; clone_size: NA; cdr3_length: 16; d_call: NA; cdr3_nt: TGTGCCAGCAGCAAAGAAGGGAGACAGGGGACCGGGGAGCTGTTTTTT; cdr3_aa: CASSKEGRQGTGELFF
j_call: TRBJ1-2; v_call: TRBV6-1; clone_size: NA; cdr3_length: 16; d_call: TRBD1; cdr3_nt: TGTGCCAGCAGTGCTAACCCGCAGGGGGCGGTCTATGGCTACACCTTC; cdr3_aa: CASSANPQGAVYGYTF
j_call: TRBJ2-2; v_call: TRBV19; clone_size: few; cdr3_length: 14; d_call: NA; cdr3_nt: TGTGCCAGTAGAAAACCCGGGGTCCCCGGGGAGCTGTTTTTT; cdr3_aa: CASRKPGVPGELFF
j_call: TRBJ1-1; v_call: TRBV30; clone_size: once; cdr3_length: 15; d_call: NA; cdr3_nt: TGTGCCTGGAGTGTATCCAGGACAGCTAACCCTGAAGCTTTCTTT; cdr3_aa: CAWSVSRTANPEAFF
j_call: TRBJ2-3; v_call: TRBV29-1; clone_size: NA; cdr3_length: 13; d_call: TRBD2; cdr3_nt: TGCAGCGTAGGGCAGCGGGGTTCAGATACGCAGTATTTT; cdr3_aa: CSVGQRGSDTQYF
j_call: TRBJ1-5; v_call: TRBV7-2; clone_size: few; cdr3_length: 15; d_call: TRBD1; cdr3_nt: TGTGCCAGCAGCCCGGACAGGGGCAGTGATCAGCCCCAGCATTTT; cdr3_aa: CASSPDRGSDQPQHF
j_call: TRBJ2-2; v_call: TRBV5-1; clone_size: once; cdr3_length: 13; d_call: NA; cdr3_nt: TGCGCCAGCAGCTTCGTAGTGTCCGGGGAGCTGTTTTTT; cdr3_aa: CASSFVVSGELFF
j_call: TRBJ2-2; v_call: TRBV7-9; clone_size: NA; cdr3_length: 16; d_call: NA; cdr3_nt: TGTGCCAGCAGCCGGCAAATGGCGGCGAACACCGGGGAGCTGTTTTTT; cdr3_aa: CASSRQMAANTGELFF
j_call: TRBJ1-5; v_call: TRBV19; clone_size: NA; cdr3_length: 15; d_call: NA; cdr3_nt: TGTGCCAGTACGGGGGGAACCAACTTCAATCAGCCCCAGCATTTT; cdr3_aa: CASTGGTNFNQPQHF
j_call: TRBJ2-2; v_call: TRBV30; clone_size: NA; cdr3_length: 17; d_call: NA; cdr3_nt: TGTGCCTGGAGTGTTACTTCTGGGGGCATAGGCACCGGGGAGCTGTTTTTT; cdr3_aa: CAWSVTSGGIGTGELFF
j_call: TRBJ2-1; v_call: TRBV28; clone_size: NA; cdr3_length: 13; d_call: NA; cdr3_nt: TGTGCCATAAAAACCGGGGACTACAATGAGCAGTTCTTC; cdr3_aa: CAIKTGDYNEQFF
j_call: TRBJ2-3; v_call: TRBV7-9; clone_size: NA; cdr3_length: 15; d_call: TRBD2; cdr3_nt: TGTGCCAGCAGTCTAACTAGCGGGGGGGTTGGTGGGCAGTATTTT; cdr3_aa: CASSLTSGGVGGQYF
j_call: TRBJ2-6; v_call: TRBV28; clone_size: NA; cdr3_length: 15; d_call: NA; cdr3_nt: TGTGCCAGCAGCGGCCCGGCGGCAGGGGCCAACGTCCTGACTTTC; cdr3_aa: CASSGPAAGANVLTF
j_call: TRBJ1-4; v_call: TRBV5-8; clone_size: NA; cdr3_length: 17; d_call: TRBD1; cdr3_nt: TGTGCCAGCAGCTTGGGACAGGGACCTATGTTGGGTGAAAAACTGTTTTTT; cdr3_aa: CASSLGQGPMLGEKLFF
j_call: TRBJ1-3; v_call: TRBV19; clone_size: NA; cdr3_length: 17; d_call: NA; cdr3_nt: TGTGCCAGTAGTCATGGGCCATCCAGGGGTTTTGGAAACACCATATATTTT; cdr3_aa: CASSHGPSRGFGNTIYF
j_call: TRBJ2-1; v_call: TRBV19; clone_size: NA; cdr3_length: 13; d_call: TRBD2; cdr3_nt: TGTGCCAGTAGTATCATTAGCGGGCGAGAGCAGTTCTTC; cdr3_aa: CASSIISGREQFF
j_call: TRBJ2-1; v_call: TRBV11-2; clone_size: NA; cdr3_length: 16; d_call: TRBD1; cdr3_nt: TGTGCCAGCAGCTTTCTCAGGACAGGGGGCGCGAATGAGCAGTTCTTC; cdr3_aa: CASSFLRTGGANEQFF
j_call: TRBJ2-4; v_call: TRBV12-3/TRBV12-4; clone_size: NA; cdr3_length: 12; d_call: NA; cdr3_nt: TGTGCCAGCAGACGGACAGAAAACATTCAGTACTTC; cdr3_aa: CASRRTENIQYF
j_call: TRBJ2-3; v_call: TRBV12-3/TRBV12-4; clone_size: NA; cdr3_length: 12; d_call: NA; cdr3_nt: TGTGCCAGCAGTTTTAATACAGATACGCAGTATTTT; cdr3_aa: CASSFNTDTQYF
j_call: TRBJ2-3; v_call: TRBV7-8; clone_size: NA; cdr3_length: 17; d_call: TRBD2; cdr3_nt: TGTGCCAGCAGCTCCCCCTCGCGGGGGGGCAGCACAGATACGCAGTATTTT; cdr3_aa: CASSSPSRGGSTDTQYF
j_call: TRBJ2-3; v_call: TRBV5-1; clone_size: NA; cdr3_length: 15; d_call: NA; cdr3_nt: TGCGCCAGCAATGGCCGGGGAGGAGGCACAGATACGCAGTATTTT; cdr3_aa: CASNGRGGGTDTQYF
j_call: TRBJ1-5; v_call: TRBV30; clone_size: NA; cdr3_length: 14; d_call: NA; cdr3_nt: TGTGCCTGGAGTGTACAGGGAGGGAGTCAGCCCCAGCATTTT; cdr3_aa: CAWSVQGGSQPQHF
j_call: TRBJ1-3; v_call: TRBV11-2; clone_size: NA; cdr3_length: 13; d_call: NA; cdr3_nt: TGTGCCAGCAGCCAAGTGGCCGGAAACACCATATATTTT; cdr3_aa: CASSQVAGNTIYF
j_call: TRBJ2-1; v_call: TRBV4-1; clone_size: once; cdr3_length: 15; d_call: TRBD1; cdr3_nt: TGCGCCAGCAGCAAATCCGGGACAGTTTACAATGAGCAGTTCTTC; cdr3_aa: CASSKSGTVYNEQFF
j_call: TRBJ2-3; v_call: TRBV5-1; clone_size: NA; cdr3_length: 15; d_call: NA; cdr3_nt: TGCGCCAGCAGCTCAGGACAGCTAAGCACAGATACGCAGTATTTT; cdr3_aa: CASSSGQLSTDTQYF
j_call: TRBJ1-5; v_call: TRBV19; clone_size: NA; cdr3_length: 15; d_call: NA; cdr3_nt: TGTGCCAGTAGTCTGTGGACAGATAGCAATCAGCCCCAGCATTTT; cdr3_aa: CASSLWTDSNQPQHF
j_call: TRBJ1-1; v_call: TRBV6-2/TRBV6-3; clone_size: NA; cdr3_length: 13; d_call: NA; cdr3_nt: TGTGCCAGCAGTTACGAGGTGAGGACTGAAGCTTTCTTT; cdr3_aa: CASSYEVRTEAFF